This T cell receptor (beta chain) was identified during a study of cytomegalovirus exposure and HLA in healthy donors. Broader study findings: TCR beta chains numbering 164 were designated cytomegalovirus-associated.

Separation from the roughly 670-subject first cohort characterized the approximately 130-subject validation cohort, to which the donors belonged. The table came from immunoSEQ multiplex PCR; TCRdb's copy has only in-frame clones and leaves some out. The data show around 190,000 clones, with roughly 77% seen just once and roughly 1.2% held by the top ten. With regard to this clone: The antigen remains unidentified.

The CDR3 spans 14 residues. Germline V gene lookup returns CDR1 SGHNT and CDR2 YYREEE (reference sequence). J lost 9 bases, V lost 4 bases, and 8 bases had no gene match. Sequences were obtained from PBMCs. This chain joins TRBV5-4 and TRBJ2-7; 12 bases align to TRBD1. The TCR comes from a woman between 25 and 40 years old in good health and CMV-seronegative. The CDR3 loop is CASSIPGTGGLQYF. Here the CDR3 DNA reads TGTGCCAGCAGCATACCCGGGACAGGGGGCTTGCAGTACTTC.